This T cell receptor beta chain appears in the sequencing data of a study of CD8 T cells in ankylosing spondylitis. Researchers built TCR beta libraries using quantitative 5'-RACE with molecular barcodes. Each CDR3 protein gets one entry after TCRdb re-called the 5' RACE reads with MiXCR. The sample carries more than 250,000 distinct CDR3 sequences, 11% recorded once. The CDR3 has 14 residues. V shed 4 bases, J shed 6 bases, and the junction held 6 bases outside the gene matches. Germline CDR1 and CDR2: KGHSH and LQKENI. In its sample, this clonotype was seen a few times. The sample taken for sequencing was blood, either unsorted or a sorted T cell fraction (not recorded which). V gene TRBV18 combines with J gene TRBJ2-1; TRBD2 aligns across 7 bases. The TCR was taken from a female donor with ankylosing spondylitis or in good health (not recorded which). The CDR3 spells CASSLGLEPNEQFF. The CDR3 DNA reads as TGTGCCAGCTCACTCGGACTAGAGCCCAATGAGCAGTTCTTC. Looking up the rest from reference TRBV18 and TRBJ2-1 gives the full variable domain: NAGVMQNPRHLVRRRGQEARLRCSPMKGHSHVYWYRQLPEEGLKFMVYLQKENIIDESGMPKERFSAEFPKEGPSILRIQQVVRGDSAAYFCASSLGLEPNEQFFGPGTRLTVL.